The 23 T cell receptor beta chains given below trace back to one sample, sequenced in a study of response to subunit inactivated influenza vaccine. TCRdb re-derived calls from the RT-PCR reads in MiXCR, one entry per CDR3 protein. The sample lists about 570,000 distinct CDR3 sequences, over 9% occurring once. These same records also appear under a second study, on T cells expressing NK-cell markers. According to that study: The cDNA for TCR beta came from 5'RACE template switching with UMIs.

Sequences were derived from PBMCs from blood, sampled on the day of vaccination. The receptors originated from a man aged 50 to 60 who received an inactivated influenza vaccine.

This clonotype was observed at least ten times. The rearrangement links TRBV5-1 to TRBJ2-2, with 10 bases fitting TRBD2. V shed 2 bases and J 5 bases; nucleotides not matched to a gene: 6. The germline V gene encodes CDR1 SGHRS and CDR2 YFSETQ. This CDR3 is built from 16 residues. The CDR3 loop is CASSFTTSGATGELFF. Here the CDR3 DNA reads TGCGCCAGCAGCTTTACTACTAGCGGGGCTACCGGGGAGCTGTTTTTT.

CDR3 DNA sequence: TGTGCCAGCAGCCAAGTCGGTCGGGGGAGTCTCCCCGATACGCAGTATTTT. Translation gives CASSQVGRGSLPDTQYF. V and J are TRBV4-2 and TRBJ2-3; D is perhaps TRBD2 (6 bases). The CDR3 is made up of 17 amino acids. Germline V gene lookup returns CDR1 LGHNA and CDR2 YNFKEQ. Trimming shortened V by 1 base and J by 6 bases, and 20 bases separated the two germline ends.

V and J are TRBV11-2 and TRBJ2-1, with 8 bases matching TRBD2. The length of the CDR3 is 16 residues. V trimming: 5 bases; J trimming: 5 bases; junction bases outside the gene matches: 11. Per germline, CDR1 SGHAT and CDR2 FQNNGV. The CDR3 protein is CASSPLWVSGDNEQFF. The CDR3 nucleotides are TGTGCCAGCAGCCCCTTGTGGGTTAGCGGGGACAATGAGCAGTTCTTC. Combining the CDR3 with reference TRBV11-2 and TRBJ2-1 gives the whole variable domain EAGVAQSPRYKIIEKRQSVAFWCNPISGHATLYWYQQILGQGPKLLIQFQNNGVVDDSQLPKDRFSAERLKGVDSTLKIQPAKLEDSAVYLCASSPLWVSGDNEQFFGPGTRLTVL.

This chain connects TRBV7-9 to TRBJ2-5; D possibly matches TRBD1 or TRBD2 (5 bases each). V shed 5 bases and J shed 7 bases, with 14 bases lying between them. The CDR3 loop spans 13 amino acids. Per the germline V gene, CDR1 is SEHNR and CDR2 is FQNEAQ (reference sequence). DNA of the CDR3: TGTGCCAGCAGCCCCGGGACCCAAAGGACCCAGTACTTC. Translating it yields CASSPGTQRTQYF.

The chain is built from TRBV27 and TRBJ2-7; D is ambiguous. The V and J ends lost 3 bases and 1 base respectively, with 7 bases between them. Germline CDR1 and CDR2: MNHEY and SMNVEV (reference sequence). This CDR3 is built from 13 residues. CDR3 nucleotides: TGTGCCAGCAGTTTTCGCAGATCCTACGAGCAGTACTTC. Its protein is CASSFRRSYEQYF.

The chain combines TRBV7-9 with TRBJ2-5; 10 positions agree with TRBD1. The V gene's germline CDR1 is SEHNR and CDR2 FQNEAQ (reference sequence). This CDR3 has 15 amino acids. The trim removed 5 bases at V and 2 bases at J, leaving 5 bases unmatched. CDR3: CASSRDRGIQETQYF. CDR3 DNA sequence: TGTGCCAGCAGCCGGGACAGGGGTATTCAAGAGACCCAGTACTTC.

The chain uses TRBV18 and TRBJ1-6, with 10 bases matching TRBD1. Germline V CDR1 and CDR2: KGHSH, LQKENI. V lost 5 bases and J lost 6; bases outside the gene matches: 7. The CDR3 is 16 amino acids. The CDR3 DNA reads as TGTGCCAGCTCAGAAACGGGACAGGGGTTTAATTCACCCCTCCACTTT. It specifies CASSETGQGFNSPLHF.

This clonotype was detected only a few times. The gene calls are TRBV7-9 and TRBJ2-7, with TRBD2 matching 8 bases. V was pared by 5 bases and J by 0 bases, with 12 bases of the junction left unmatched. CDR1 is SEHNR, CDR2 FQNEAQ, per germline (reference sequence). The CDR3 spans 17 residues. CDR3 sequence: CASSPATAGVSSYEQYF. CDR3 DNA: TGTGCCAGCAGCCCAGCCACAGCGGGGGTGAGCTCCTACGAGCAGTACTTC.

This clonotype has just a few counts. This rearrangement joins TRBV5-6 to TRBJ2-5; D gene ambiguous. V lost 0 bases and J 0 bases, leaving 6 bases between the germline ends. CDR3 size: 14 residues. Germline V gene sequence: CDR1 SGHDT, CDR2 YYEEEE. This CDR3 is CASSLVPNQETQYF. CDR3 nucleotide sequence: TGTGCCAGCAGCTTGGTTCCGAACCAAGAGACCCAGTACTTC.

The V call is TRBV6-2 or TRBV6-3, the J call TRBJ2-7; D is possibly TRBD2 (5 bases). CDR1 and CDR2 (germline): MNHEY, SVGEGT. Trimming shortened V by 4 bases and J by 1 base, and 14 bases separated the two germline ends. CDR3 size: 15 residues. The CDR3 here is CASSSIVARSYEQYF. The CDR3 DNA reads as TGTGCCAGCAGTTCCATCGTAGCGAGATCCTACGAGCAGTACTTC.

This clonotype was detected only a few times. The rearrangement uses TRBV12-3 or TRBV12-4 and TRBJ2-5; the match to TRBD2 covers 10 bases. The V gene end was trimmed by 3 bases and the J gene end by 4 bases; junction bases not matched to a gene: 5. This CDR3 has 15 amino acids. This CDR3 reads CASSFWLAGAETQYF. CDR3 DNA sequence: TGTGCCAGCAGTTTCTGGCTAGCGGGAGCAGAGACCCAGTACTTC.

The chain is built from TRBV6-5 and TRBJ2-1, with D possibly being TRBD1 (6 bases). The CDR3 is 15 amino acids. V was trimmed by 2 bases and J by 2 bases, leaving 10 bases between them. CDR1 MNHEY and CDR2 SVGAGI come from the germline V gene. Here the CDR3 DNA reads TGTGCCAGCAGTTACACAGGGCAGGCCTACAATGAGCAGTTCTTC. Translated: CASSYTGQAYNEQFF.

This rearrangement joins TRBV27 to TRBJ2-7; 8 nucleotides agree with TRBD2. V trimming: 2 bases; J trimming: 0 bases; junction bases outside the gene matches: 6. The CDR3 spans 16 residues. Germline V gives CDR1 MNHEY, CDR2 SMNVEV (reference sequence). CDR3 loop: CASSLTPTSVSYEQYF. CDR3 coding DNA: TGTGCCAGCAGTTTAACCCCGACTAGCGTCTCCTACGAGCAGTACTTC.

This clonotype was found a few times. This chain connects TRBV24-1 to TRBJ2-3, with D possibly matching TRBD1 (5 bases). V gave up 2 bases and J gave up 3 bases, with 11 bases separating them. The CDR3 has 15 amino acids. Germline CDR1 reads KGHDR; CDR2 reads SFDVKD. The CDR3 coding sequence is TGTGCCACCAGTGATTACGGCAGGGCAACAGATACGCAGTATTTT. Its protein is CATSDYGRATDTQYF.

This clonotype was observed a handful of times. The chain recombines TRBV4-1 with TRBJ2-7; possible D gene TRBD2, 6 bases. The germline V gene has CDR1 MGHRA and CDR2 YSYEKL. Trimming removed 0 bases at V and 4 bases at J, with 13 bases between. The CDR3 contains 15 residues. CDR3 sequence (DNA): TGCGCCAGCAGCCAAGAAGTCAGGGACTTGTACGAGCAGTACTTC. Amino acid sequence: CASSQEVRDLYEQYF.

The chain uses TRBV10-3 and TRBJ2-5, with TRBD2 identical over 7 bases. The germline CDR1 and CDR2 sequences are ENHRY and SYGVKD. Trimming at V came to 0 bases and at J to 5 bases, leaving 6 bases not matched to a gene. This CDR3 region has 15 residues. The CDR3 region has the DNA TGTGCCATCAGTGAGTCTGTGTTGCGGGAGGAGACCCAGTACTTC. This sequence encodes CAISESVLREETQYF.

J is TRBJ2-7 and V is TRBV11-2; possible D gene TRBD2, 5 bases. The CDR3 is 16 amino acids. V was trimmed by 0 bases and J by 6 bases, leaving 18 bases between them. Germline V CDR1 and CDR2: SGHAT, FQNNGV. Written as DNA, the CDR3 is TGTGCCAGCAGCTTAGAGGGTCGTGGAGGTTTTCGCGAGCAGTACTTC. Protein sequence: CASSLEGRGGFREQYF.

This clonotype was observed a handful of times. The chain combines TRBV5-1 with TRBJ2-2; maybe TRBD1 (6 bases). V lost 1 base and J 2 bases, leaving 12 bases between the germline ends. The CDR3 spans 16 residues. The germline V gene encodes CDR1 SGHRS and CDR2 YFSETQ. CDR3 DNA sequence: TGCGCCAGCAGCTTGAGACAGGCAGATAACACCGGGGAGCTGTTTTTT. Its translation is CASSLRQADNTGELFF. Combining the CDR3 with reference TRBV5-1 and TRBJ2-2 gives the whole variable domain KAGVTQTPRYLIKTRGQQVTLSCSPISGHRSVSWYQQTPGQGLQFLFEYFSETQRNKGNFPGRFSGRQFSNSRSEMNVSTLELGDSALYLCASSLRQADNTGELFFGEGSRLTVL.

The chain carries TRBV20-1 and TRBJ2-7, with 7 positions matching TRBD1. Germline V gives CDR1 DFQATT, CDR2 SNEGSKA (reference sequence). V lost 4 bases to trimming and J lost 3 bases; unmatched junction nucleotides: 12. The CDR3 spans 15 residues. In nucleotides, the CDR3 is TGCAGTGCTACCAATGACAGGGTCACGGTCTACGAGCAGTACTTC. Translation: CSATNDRVTVYEQYF.

The gene calls are TRBV20-1 and TRBJ2-5; D not resolved. The germline gives CDR1 DFQATT, CDR2 SNEGSKA (reference sequence). This CDR3 comprises 10 residues. Deletions cut 5 bases from V and 6 bases from J, with 7 bases between. Written as DNA, the CDR3 is TGCAGTGCTCACAAGCAGACCCAGTACTTC. It yields the protein CSAHKQTQYF.

This clonotype was picked up a small number of times. The chain has TRBV4-1 and TRBJ2-1; the D is unclear. Germline V gene lookup returns CDR1 MGHRA and CDR2 YSYEKL. Trimming removed 1 base at V and 3 bases at J, with 10 bases between. The CDR3 is made up of 15 amino acids. The CDR3 loop is CASSQVEAGYNEQFF. In DNA form, the CDR3 reads TGCGCCAGCAGCCAAGTGGAAGCAGGCTACAATGAGCAGTTCTTC.

This clonotype occurred many times. The V gene is TRBV28, the J gene TRBJ2-3; D possibly corresponds to TRBD1 (5 bases). Germline values: CDR1 MDHEN, CDR2 SYDVKM. CDR3 size: 15 residues. The V gene lost 3 bases and the J gene lost 1 base, with 11 bases spanning the gap. CDR3 loop: CASSFGAGRTDTQYF. The CDR3 DNA reads as TGTGCCAGCAGTTTTGGGGCTGGCCGCACAGATACGCAGTATTTT.

The rearrangement links TRBV25-1 to TRBJ1-6; TRBD1 is a possible D gene (6 bases). V lost 6 bases, J lost 10 bases, and 19 bases lay in between. This CDR3 region has 15 residues. The germline CDR1 and CDR2 sequences are MGHDK and SYGVNS. The CDR3 spells CASRGGEGSGSPLHF. The CDR3 bases are TGTGCCAGCAGAGGGGGGGAGGGGTCGGGATCACCCCTCCACTTT.